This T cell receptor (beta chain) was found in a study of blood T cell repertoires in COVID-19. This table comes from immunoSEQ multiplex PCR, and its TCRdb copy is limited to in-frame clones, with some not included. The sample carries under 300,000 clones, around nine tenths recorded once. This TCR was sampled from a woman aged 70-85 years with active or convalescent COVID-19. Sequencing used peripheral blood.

The CDR3 loop reads CASSQDLVATEQFF. Written as DNA, the CDR3 is TGTGCCAGCAGCCAAGATCTAGTCGCTACTGAGCAGTTCTTC. The chain employs TRBV3-1 (or the pseudogene TRBV3-2) and TRBJ2-1; D unresolved. This CDR3 has 14 amino acids. Germline V lookup: CDR1 LGHDT, CDR2 YNNKEL (reference sequence). V gave up 0 bases and J gave up 9 bases, with 12 bases separating them.